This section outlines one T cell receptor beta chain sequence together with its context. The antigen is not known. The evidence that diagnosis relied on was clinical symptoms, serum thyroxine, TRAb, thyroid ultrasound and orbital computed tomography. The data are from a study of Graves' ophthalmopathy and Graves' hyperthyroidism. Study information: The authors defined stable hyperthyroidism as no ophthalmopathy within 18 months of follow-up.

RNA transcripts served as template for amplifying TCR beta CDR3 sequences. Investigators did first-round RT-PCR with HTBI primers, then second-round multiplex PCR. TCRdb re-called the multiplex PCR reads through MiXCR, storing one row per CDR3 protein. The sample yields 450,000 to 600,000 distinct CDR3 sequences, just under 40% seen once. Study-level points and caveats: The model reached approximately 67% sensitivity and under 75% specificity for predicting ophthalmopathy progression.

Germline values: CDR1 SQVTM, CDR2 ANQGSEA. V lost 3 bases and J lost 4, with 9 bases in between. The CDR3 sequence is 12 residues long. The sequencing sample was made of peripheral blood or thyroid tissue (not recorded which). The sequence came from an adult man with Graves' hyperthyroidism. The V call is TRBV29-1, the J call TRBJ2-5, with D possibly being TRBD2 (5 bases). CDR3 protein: CSVDEGAETQYF. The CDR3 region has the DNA TGCAGCGTTGACGAGGGAGCAGAGACCCAGTACTTC. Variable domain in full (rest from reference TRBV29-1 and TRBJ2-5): SAVISQKPSRDICQRGTSLTIQCQVDSQVTMMFWYRQQPGQSLTLIATANQGSEATYESGFVIDKFPISRPNLTFSTLTVSNMSPEDSSIYLCSVDEGAETQYFGPGTRLLVL.